The clone carrying this T cell receptor beta chain was observed many times. Time point reported: blood at routine non-recurrence follow-up after resection. Unsorted whole RNA samples from tumor, nontumor lung or frozen PBMC were sequenced. The data belong to a study of spatial heterogeneity in lung cancer. One entry per CDR3 protein results from TCRdb running MiXCR on the 5' RACE reads. The sample has 50,000 to 60,000 distinct CDR3 sequences, around 7% seen once. Trimming took off 1 base at V and 1 base at J, with 8 bases between the two ends. This CDR3 has 14 amino acids. Germline CDR1 reads SGHAT; CDR2 reads FQNNGV.

The source was PBMCs, collected at follow-up. The chain couples TRBV11-2 to TRBJ2-7, with a weak D call TRBD1 (5 bases). The sequence was obtained from a female donor with early-stage non-small cell lung cancer. CDR3 region: CASSLGRGSYEQYF. The DNA for the CDR3 is TGTGCCAGCAGCTTAGGAAGGGGTTCCTACGAGCAGTACTTC.